These 29 T cell receptor beta chains share one sample of origin, sequenced in a study of cytomegalovirus exposure and HLA in healthy donors. PCR was performed using 60 Vbeta and 13 Jbeta primers. Method: immunoSEQ multiplex PCR; TCRdb's copy keeps in-frame clones and lacks some. Here the sample spans over 100,000 clones, roughly 63% being singletons. Sequences were obtained from PBMCs. Source of these receptors: a woman between 65 and 79 years old in good health and CMV-seropositive.

The chain carries TRBV7-8 and TRBJ1-5, with D possibly being TRBD1 (6 bases). The germline CDR1 and CDR2 sequences are SGHVS and FQNEAQ. This CDR3 spans 16 amino acids. Trimming removed 5 bases at V and 0 bases at J, with 14 bases between. The CDR3 bases are TGTGCCAGCAGCCCTGGACAGACTTATAGCAATCAGCCCCAGCATTTT. Translated: CASSPGQTYSNQPQHF.

Written as DNA, the CDR3 is TGCGCCAGCAGCTATGACAGGAATAATTCACCCCTCCACTTT. This gives the protein CASSYDRNNSPLHF. The chain joins TRBV5-1 to TRBJ1-6; weak D call: TRBD1 (6 bases). There are 14 residues in the CDR3. Germline values: CDR1 SGHRS, CDR2 YFSETQ. Trimming pared 3 bases from V and 5 bases from J, leaving 9 bases between.

The V gene is TRBV9, the J gene TRBJ1-1; no reliable D call. V was pared by 0 bases and J by 1 base, with 7 bases between. The V gene's germline CDR1 is SGDLS and CDR2 YYNGEE. The CDR3 spans 14 residues. CDR3 bases: TGTGCCAGCAGCGTAGGAGGAGCGAACACTGAAGCTTTCTTT. This sequence encodes CASSVGGANTEAFF.

The rearrangement links TRBV6-6 to TRBJ1-1; TRBD1 matches at 8 bases. CDR3 length equals 13 residues. J lost 4 bases, V lost 6 bases, and 4 bases had no gene match. Germline assignment: CDR1 MNHNY and CDR2 SVGAGI (reference sequence). The CDR3 protein is CASSTGGSTEAFF. The CDR3 region has the DNA TGTGCCAGCAGCACAGGGGGTAGCACTGAAGCTTTCTTT.

V usage is TRBV4-1 and J usage is TRBJ2-7; TRBD1 is a possible D gene (5 bases). CDR3 length: 16 residues. Germline V lookup: CDR1 MGHRA, CDR2 YSYEKL. The germline V and J ends were trimmed by 1 base and 1 base, with 14 bases remaining between them. This CDR3 reads CASSQGVGEGSYEQYF. CDR3 DNA sequence: TGCGCCAGCAGCCAAGGTGTAGGGGAAGGGTCCTACGAGCAGTACTTC.

This chain links TRBV6-1 with TRBJ1-5; 10 nucleotides align to TRBD1. V trimming: 7 bases; J trimming: 4 bases; junction bases outside the gene matches: 7. The length of the CDR3 is 15 residues. Germline loops: CDR1 MNHNS, CDR2 SASEGT. The CDR3 protein is CASTFDRGQNQPQHF. CDR3 nucleotides: TGTGCCAGCACTTTTGACAGGGGGCAGAATCAGCCCCAGCATTTT.

The V gene is TRBV1, the J gene TRBJ2-5; the table calls TRBD2, which could not be checked here. TRBV1 is recorded as a pseudogene. CDR3 length: 12 amino acids. CDR3 sequence reads: CTSSPAEETQYF. The CDR3 nucleotides read TGCACCAGCAGCCCCGCGGAGGAGACCCAGTACTTC.

This clone was observed a few times. The chain uses TRBV7-6 and TRBJ1-4; no reliable D call. The CDR3 length is 14 residues. The ends were cut back, 2 bases at V and 11 bases at J, with 15 bases in the middle. CDR1 and CDR2 from the germline V gene are SGHVS and FNYEAQ. The CDR3 DNA follows: TGTGCCAGCAGCTTATCCACAGTCGCGGGGAAACTGTTTTTT. It encodes CASSLSTVAGKLFF.

V is TRBV10-2 and J is TRBJ2-2; TRBD2 aligns across 11 bases. The junction had 4 bases not matched to a gene; V was cut back by 6 bases and J by 1 base. The CDR3 loop spans 16 amino acids. Per the germline V gene, CDR1 is WSHSY and CDR2 is SAAADI. This CDR3 is CASSYLAGGNTGELFF. In DNA, the CDR3 is TGCGCCAGCAGCTACCTAGCGGGGGGGAACACCGGGGAGCTGTTTTTT.

The chain uses TRBV19 and TRBJ2-2; 7 positions agree with TRBD2. CDR3 length: 15 residues. Germline trimming cut 8 bases from V and 0 bases from J; bases unmatched to any gene: 6. The germline gives CDR1 LNHDA, CDR2 SQIVND (reference sequence). In DNA, the CDR3 is TGTGCCAGTGGGAGGGAAGGGACGAACACCGGGGAGCTGTTTTTT. Translation gives CASGREGTNTGELFF.

V usage is TRBV7-9 and J usage is TRBJ1-1, with a tentative D call TRBD1 (6 bases). The germline gives CDR1 SEHNR, CDR2 FQNEAQ (reference sequence). CDR3 length equals 14 residues. Deletions cut 2 bases from V and 3 bases from J, with 10 bases between. For the CDR3, the DNA is TGTGCCAGCAGCTTACAAGGGGGGGACACTGAAGCTTTCTTT. Its translation is CASSLQGGDTEAFF.

The J gene is TRBJ2-3, the V gene TRBV19; 8 bases match TRBD1. The V gene end was trimmed by 5 bases and the J gene end by 4 bases; junction bases not matched to a gene: 5. Germline V lookup: CDR1 LNHDA, CDR2 SQIVND (reference sequence). CDR3 length: 14 amino acids. Here the CDR3 DNA reads TGTGCCAGTAGTGACAGGGGTTATGCAGATACGCAGTATTTT. This translates into CASSDRGYADTQYF.

This clone has more than one count but fewer than ten. This chain links TRBV10-1 with TRBJ1-6, with 7 bases aligning to TRBD1. The V gene's germline CDR1 is WNHNN and CDR2 SYGVQD (reference sequence). The ends lost 5 bases at V and 8 bases at J; junction bases unmatched: 6. The CDR3 length is 14 residues. The CDR3 here is CASSPGTAYSPLHF. DNA for the CDR3: TGCGCCAGCAGTCCCGGGACAGCCTATTCACCCCTCCACTTT.

The gene calls are TRBV30 and TRBJ2-7; TRBD1 matches 9 bases. The CDR3 totals 14 residues. After removal of 2 bases from V and 7 bases from J, the junction contained 9 bases not matched to a gene. CDR1 GTSNPN and CDR2 SVGIG come from the germline V gene (reference sequence). CDR3 in amino acids: CAWSLLWGQGEQYF. CDR3 nucleotide sequence: TGTGCCTGGAGTTTGTTGTGGGGACAGGGAGAGCAGTACTTC. Supplemented by reference TRBV30 and TRBJ2-7, the full variable domain reads SQTIHQWPATLVQPVGSPLSLECTVEGTSNPNLYWYRQAAGRGLQLLFYSVGIGQISSEVPQNLSASRPQDRQFILSSKKLLLSDSGFYLCAWSLLWGQGEQYFGPGTRLTVT.

J is TRBJ2-7 and V is TRBV25-1; 8 bases are shared with TRBD1. The CDR3 is made up of 16 amino acids. Germline lookup yields CDR1 MGHDK and CDR2 SYGVNS. The V gene end was trimmed by 1 base and the J gene end by 6 bases; junction bases not matched to a gene: 11. The CDR3 DNA sequence: TGTGCCAGCAGTGAATCTGTAGGACAGGGTGGTTGCGAGCAGTACTTC. Translated: CASSESVGQGGCEQYF.

J is TRBJ2-1 and V is TRBV7-8; 8 bases are shared with TRBD2. Trimming took 5 bases from V and 4 from J; bases not matched to a gene: 7. Germline V gives CDR1 SGHVS, CDR2 FQNEAQ. The CDR3 loop spans 15 amino acids. The CDR3 sequence is CASSGPAGGYNEQFF. The DNA of the CDR3 is TGTGCCAGCAGCGGACCTGCGGGGGGTTACAATGAGCAGTTCTTC.

The V and J genes are TRBV5-6 and TRBJ2-5; 8 bases line up with TRBD2. Germline V gene lookup returns CDR1 SGHDT and CDR2 YYEEEE. This CDR3 region has 15 residues. The ends lost 5 bases at V and 5 bases at J; junction bases unmatched: 11. The CDR3 region has the DNA TGTGCCAGCAGACTGACCGGGGGGGCGGTGGAGACCCAGTACTTC. Protein product: CASRLTGGAVETQYF.

This clone was observed a handful of times. This chain's CDR3 is CASSLEGGLVYEQYF. The CDR3 coding sequence is TGTGCCAGCAGCTTAGAGGGGGGGCTAGTCTACGAGCAGTACTTC. The chain employs TRBV7-9 and TRBJ2-7, with D tentatively TRBD2 (7 bases). Germline V lookup: CDR1 SEHNR, CDR2 FQNEAQ (reference sequence). Trimming shortened V by 1 base and J by 3 bases, and 13 bases separated the two germline ends. There are 15 residues in the CDR3.

This clone was detected only once. The gene calls are TRBV1 and TRBJ1-2; the table's D call, TRBD1, has no DNA check behind it. TRBV1 is deemed a pseudogene. The CDR3 has 15 amino acids. The CDR3 nucleotides are TGCACCAGCAGCCAAGGCCACAGGGCCTCCTATGGCTACACCTTC. As protein: CTSSQGHRASYGYTF.

The chain carries TRBV30 and TRBJ2-7, with D possibly matching TRBD1 (5 bases). The CDR3 totals 12 residues. Germline V gene sequence: CDR1 GTSNPN, CDR2 SVGIG (reference sequence). Trimming left V 1 base short and J 2 bases short, with 6 bases between. Here the CDR3 DNA reads TGTGCCTGGAGTGACAGGCCCTACGAGCAGTACTTC. As protein: CAWSDRPYEQYF.

The chain has TRBV19 and TRBJ1-6; D might be TRBD1 (5 bases). With 3 bases removed from V and 3 bases from J, the gap between germline ends came to 9 bases. Germline assignment: CDR1 LNHDA and CDR2 SQIVND (reference sequence). This CDR3 is built from 15 residues. The CDR3 loop is CASSMEGLYNSPLHF. As DNA, the CDR3 is TGTGCCAGTAGTATGGAGGGACTCTATAATTCACCCCTCCACTTT.

On this clone itself: Other DNA sequences of this sample code for an identical CDR3. The chain recombines TRBV7-2 with TRBJ2-7; 10 nucleotides line up with TRBD2. After removal of 5 bases from V and 1 base from J, the junction contained 5 bases not matched to a gene. CDR1 is SGHTA and CDR2 is FQGNSA in the germline V gene. The CDR3 length is 15 residues. CDR3 amino acids: CASSPGLAVSYEQYF. The CDR3 nucleotides read TGTGCCAGCAGCCCAGGACTAGCGGTATCCTACGAGCAGTACTTC.

This clone ranks as medium-sized. This chain uses TRBV5-1 with TRBJ1-4; possible D gene TRBD1, 6 bases. The CDR3 loop spans 15 amino acids. The germline V gene has CDR1 SGHRS and CDR2 YFSETQ. V was pared by 0 bases and J by 10 bases, with 16 bases between. CDR3 nucleotide sequence: TGCGCCAGCAGCTTGGGACAGGATGAAATTGGAAAACTGTTTTTT. Amino acid sequence: CASSLGQDEIGKLFF.

This clone was detected a few times. The genes are TRBV19 and TRBJ2-3, with a weak D call TRBD2 (5 bases). This CDR3 is 15 amino acids long. The V gene lost 4 bases and the J gene lost 0 bases, with 11 bases spanning the gap. Germline lookup yields CDR1 LNHDA and CDR2 SQIVND (reference sequence). This CDR3 reads CASSTTTTSTDTQYF. The CDR3 DNA follows: TGTGCCAGTAGTACGACGACTACCAGCACAGATACGCAGTATTTT.

This clone was observed a few times. The chain couples TRBV29-1 to TRBJ2-2; D gene uncertain. CDR3 length: 12 amino acids. Trimming left V 3 bases short and J 8 bases short, with 10 bases between. Germline CDR1 is SQVTM and CDR2 is ANQGSEA. The CDR3 DNA is TGCAGCGTTGATGGTGTCCGGGGGGAGCTGTTTTTT. It yields the protein CSVDGVRGELFF.

The J gene is TRBJ2-7, the V gene TRBV11-2; the match to TRBD1 covers 10 bases. The CDR3 extends over 15 amino acids. After removal of 1 base from V and 3 bases from J, the junction contained 3 bases not matched to a gene. Germline CDR1 is SGHAT and CDR2 is FQNNGV. In DNA, the CDR3 is TGTGCCAGCAGCTTAGCAGGGACAGGGGTCTACGAGCAGTACTTC. Translating it yields CASSLAGTGVYEQYF.

This chain joins TRBV10-3 and TRBJ2-7; a weak D match, TRBD2 (7 bases). Trimming removed 0 bases at V and 5 bases at J, with 17 bases between. The CDR3 totals 16 residues. CDR1 and CDR2 (germline): ENHRY, SYGVKD. CDR3 in DNA: TGTGCCATCAGTGAGTCGATCGCGGGGGCTTGGCACGAGCAGTACTTC. Protein: CAISESIAGAWHEQYF.

This clone was detected only once. The chain employs TRBV6-6 and TRBJ2-1, with unresolved D. CDR1 is MNHNY, CDR2 SVGAGI, per germline (reference sequence). With 0 bases removed from V and 8 bases from J, the gap between germline ends came to 14 bases. This CDR3 has 15 amino acids. CDR3 residues: CASSYSNMVADEQFF. The DNA for the CDR3 is TGTGCCAGCAGTTACTCGAATATGGTAGCCGATGAGCAGTTCTTC.

The gene calls are TRBV7-2 and TRBJ1-5; maybe TRBD1 (5 bases). CDR1 is SGHTA and CDR2 is FQGNSA in the germline V gene. Trimming cost V 2 bases and J 4 bases, with 9 bases left between them. This CDR3 is 14 amino acids long. The CDR3 DNA reads as TGTGCCAGCAGCTTACCCGGGGGGAATCAGCCCCAGCATTTT. The encoded protein is CASSLPGGNQPQHF.